The 14 T cell receptor beta chains reported below all come from one sample, sequenced in a study of blood T cell repertoires in COVID-19 (TCRdb year 2020). Libraries came from the immunoSEQ multiplex PCR assay. Here the immuneACCESS table is served through TCRdb, limited to in-frame sequences with V and J called. Missing clones are a known gap in these copies; in checked studies unresolved V genes cover under half, and the rest lacks a known reason. For this sample there are 120,000 to 150,000 clones; approximately 83% appear just once. The top ten clonotypes cover around 8% of the sample. The sample comprised peripheral blood. These receptors all come from a woman aged 55 to 70 with COVID-19, enrolled during active disease.

This sequence joins TRBV6-6 and TRBJ1-1, with a weak D call TRBD1 (6 bases). The CDR3 is 14 amino acids. Trimming took 5 bases from V and 5 from J, leaving 15 bases between them. The germline V gene encodes CDR1 MNHNY and CDR2 SVGAGI (reference sequence). This CDR3 is CASSQWTARTEAFF. DNA of the CDR3: TGTGCCAGCAGTCAATGGACAGCGAGGACTGAAGCTTTCTTT.

The V and J genes are TRBV7-2 and TRBJ1-2, with 11 bases that match TRBD1. Unmatched junction bases numbered 4, after V lost 5 bases and J lost 5 bases. Germline V lookup: CDR1 SGHTA, CDR2 FQGNSA. The length of the CDR3 is 14 residues. The CDR3 loop reads CASSPGQGAYGYTF. In nucleotides, the CDR3 is TGTGCCAGCAGCCCAGGACAGGGGGCGTATGGCTACACCTTC.

The chain is built from TRBV5-1 and TRBJ2-1; D unclear. The V and J ends lost 4 bases and 6 bases respectively, with 11 bases between them. Looked up from germline, CDR1 is SGHRS and CDR2 is YFSETQ. This CDR3 is built from 13 residues. CDR3 DNA sequence: TGCGCCAGCAGCATAACTTTCTTCAATGAGCAGTTCTTC. It codes for CASSITFFNEQFF.

V usage is TRBV27 and J usage is TRBJ2-7; 11 bases are shared with TRBD1. This CDR3 comprises 17 residues. Germline CDR1 reads MNHEY; CDR2 reads SMNVEV (reference sequence). Unmatched junction bases numbered 6, after V lost 2 bases and J lost 0 bases. This CDR3 is CASSLTGTGGLSYEQYF. DNA of the CDR3: TGTGCCAGCAGTTTAACCGGGACAGGGGGTCTCTCCTACGAGCAGTACTTC.

The chain uses TRBV4-2 and TRBJ2-1; TRBD2 matches at 10 bases. The V gene end was trimmed by 3 bases and the J gene end by 2 bases; junction bases not matched to a gene: 4. CDR3 length equals 16 residues. Germline values: CDR1 LGHNA, CDR2 YNFKEQ. This CDR3 is CASSHPGTSAYNEQFF. The CDR3 DNA reads as TGTGCCAGCAGCCACCCCGGGACTAGCGCCTACAATGAGCAGTTCTTC.

J is TRBJ1-1 and V is TRBV7-9, with D possibly TRBD1 on 5 matching bases. This CDR3 spans 14 amino acids. Germline V gene sequence: CDR1 SEHNR, CDR2 FQNEAQ (reference sequence). Trimming left V 0 bases short and J 3 bases short, with 8 bases between. DNA for the CDR3: TGTGCCAGCAGCTTAGCGCTAGGGGACACTGAAGCTTTCTTT. It yields the protein CASSLALGDTEAFF. Drawing the rest from reference TRBV7-9 and TRBJ1-1, the complete variable domain is DTGVSQNPRHKITKRGQNVTFRCDPISEHNRLYWYRQTLGQGPEFLTYFQNEAQLEKSRLLSDRFSAERPKGSFSTLEIQRTEQGDSAMYLCASSLALGDTEAFFGQGTRLTVV.

This chain connects TRBV5-6 to TRBJ2-1; maybe TRBD1 (6 bases). V was trimmed by 6 bases and J by 0 bases, leaving 13 bases between them. The CDR3 runs 15 residues. The germline gives CDR1 SGHDT, CDR2 YYEEEE. The CDR3: CASTPGDSSYNEQFF. Written as DNA, the CDR3 is TGTGCCAGCACCCCAGGGGATAGCTCCTACAATGAGCAGTTCTTC.

Here the CDR3 reads CASSPLGQGNSPLHF. Here the CDR3 DNA reads TGTGCCAGCAGTCCCCTGGGACAAGGTAATTCACCCCTCCACTTT. The gene calls are TRBV27 and TRBJ1-6, with D maybe TRBD1 (6 bases). Looked up from germline, CDR1 is MNHEY and CDR2 is SMNVEV (reference sequence). CDR3 length: 15 amino acids. V lost 5 bases and J 6 bases, leaving 14 bases between the germline ends.

This clone appeared a few times. V usage is TRBV7-9 and J usage is TRBJ1-5; tentatively, D is TRBD1 (5 bases). The CDR3 consists of 15 residues. The V and J ends lost 0 bases and 4 bases respectively, with 10 bases between them. From germline, CDR1 is SEHNR and CDR2 FQNEAQ (reference sequence). The CDR3 DNA is TGTGCCAGCAGCTTAGCGATGTCAGGGAATCAGCCCCAGCATTTT. Amino acids: CASSLAMSGNQPQHF.

The genes are TRBV3-1 (or the pseudogene TRBV3-2) and TRBJ2-7; D is possibly TRBD1 (5 bases). The CDR3 consists of 13 residues. The V and J ends lost 4 bases and 6 bases respectively, with 13 bases between them. CDR1 and CDR2 (germline): LGHDT, YNNKEL (reference sequence). The CDR3 is CASSRPQGGEQYF. The CDR3 DNA is TGTGCCAGCAGCCGTCCCCAGGGCGGCGAGCAGTACTTC.

This chain links TRBV11-3 with TRBJ1-1; no firm D call. The CDR3 has 15 residues. From germline, CDR1 is SGHNT and CDR2 YENEEA. V lost 1 base and J 1 base, leaving 10 bases between the germline ends. CDR3 region: CASSLGGKSNTEAFF. CDR3 DNA sequence: TGTGCCAGCAGCTTAGGTGGCAAGTCGAACACTGAAGCTTTCTTT. Full variable domain (rest looked up from reference TRBV11-3 and TRBJ1-1): EAGVVQSPRYKIIEKKQPVAFWCNPISGHNTLYWYLQNLGQGPELLIRYENEEAVDDSQLPKDRFSAERLKGVDSTLKIQPAELGDSAVYLCASSLGGKSNTEAFFGQGTRLTVV.

This clone was detected only once. The chain links TRBV5-1 to TRBJ2-1; 9 bases are a match to TRBD1. Germline-derived CDR1 and CDR2 are SGHRS and YFSETQ. CDR3 length equals 14 residues. With 4 bases clipped from V and 14 bases from J, the junction kept 13 bases outside the gene matches. The CDR3 sequence: CASSGTGTGTEEFF. The DNA for the CDR3 is TGCGCCAGCAGCGGAACCGGGACAGGGACCGAGGAGTTCTTC.

The rearrangement links TRBV6-5 to TRBJ2-3; 8 nucleotides align to TRBD1. From germline, CDR1 is MNHEY and CDR2 SVGAGI. The CDR3 is 15 residues long. J was trimmed by 5 bases and V by 3 bases; bases with no gene match: 7. CDR3 amino acids: CASSYQGAKGDTQYF. DNA for the CDR3: TGTGCCAGCAGTTATCAGGGGGCGAAGGGAGATACGCAGTATTTT.

The chain uses TRBV9 and TRBJ2-3; the D is unclear. CDR1 and CDR2 from the germline V gene are SGDLS and YYNGEE. V gave up 4 bases and J gave up 6 bases, with 12 bases separating them. The CDR3 runs to 13 residues. This CDR3 is CASSQYLGDTQYF. The CDR3 region has the DNA TGTGCCAGCAGCCAATACCTCGGGGATACGCAGTATTTT.